This T cell receptor beta chain was sequenced during a study of brain metastases from non-small cell lung cancer. Germline CDR1 GTSNPN, CDR2 SVGIG (reference sequence). CDR3 length: 11 residues. Between the trimmed V and J ends, which lost 8 bases and 5 bases, there was a span of 13 bases. Produced via immunoSEQ multiplex PCR; TCRdb's table is partial and in-frame only. Found here are 3,000 to 4,000 clones, around 95% of them singletons; the top ten hold less than 2%. This clone appeared once. This clonotype was obtained from a donor over 35 with non-small cell lung cancer. V is TRBV30 and J is TRBJ2-7; unclear D gene. What was sequenced was tumor-adjacent normal tissue. CDR3 sequence: CAVIGVHEQYF. The CDR3 bases are TGTGCCGTAATCGGAGTGCACGAGCAGTACTTC.